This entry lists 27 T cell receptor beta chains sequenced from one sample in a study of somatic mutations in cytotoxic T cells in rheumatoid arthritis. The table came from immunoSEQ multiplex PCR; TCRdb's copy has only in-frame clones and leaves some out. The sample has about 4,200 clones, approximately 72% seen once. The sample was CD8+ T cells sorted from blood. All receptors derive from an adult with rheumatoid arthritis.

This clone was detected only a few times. The CDR3 loop reads CASSPTALVAGYGYTF. Written as DNA, the CDR3 is TGTGCCAGCAGCCCCACGGCCTTGGTTGCGGGCTATGGCTACACCTTC. V and J are TRBV9 and TRBJ1-2; no definite D call. Germline V gene lookup returns CDR1 SGDLS and CDR2 YYNGEE. Trimming shortened V by 4 bases and J by 4 bases, and 20 bases separated the two germline ends. CDR3 size: 16 residues.

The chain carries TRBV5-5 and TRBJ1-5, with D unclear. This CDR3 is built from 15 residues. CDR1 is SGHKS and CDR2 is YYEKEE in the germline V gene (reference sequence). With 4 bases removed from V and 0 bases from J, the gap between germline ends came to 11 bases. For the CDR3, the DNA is TGTGCCAGCAGCCCGACTGGGTATAGCAATCAGCCCCAGCATTTT. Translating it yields CASSPTGYSNQPQHF.

The DNA of the CDR3 is TGTGCCAGCAGCTCTAGGCTCTCCTACGAGCAGTACTTC. Translated, it gives CASSSRLSYEQYF. The V call is TRBV5-8, the J call TRBJ2-7; D is undetermined. Germline V CDR1 and CDR2: SGHTS, YDEGEE. Between the trimmed V and J ends, which lost 3 bases and 0 bases, there was a span of 7 bases. CDR3 size: 13 residues.

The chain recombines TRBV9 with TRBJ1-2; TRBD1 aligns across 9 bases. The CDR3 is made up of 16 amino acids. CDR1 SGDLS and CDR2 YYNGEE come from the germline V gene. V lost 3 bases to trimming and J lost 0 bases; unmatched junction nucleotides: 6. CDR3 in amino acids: CASSASGTGSNYGYTF. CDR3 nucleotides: TGTGCCAGCAGCGCATCCGGGACAGGGTCTAACTATGGCTACACCTTC.

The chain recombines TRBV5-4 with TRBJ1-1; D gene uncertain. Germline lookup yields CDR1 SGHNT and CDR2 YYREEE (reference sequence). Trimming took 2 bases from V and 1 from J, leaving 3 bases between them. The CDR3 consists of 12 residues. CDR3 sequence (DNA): TGTGCCAGCAGCTTCGGGAACACTGAAGCTTTCTTT. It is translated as CASSFGNTEAFF.

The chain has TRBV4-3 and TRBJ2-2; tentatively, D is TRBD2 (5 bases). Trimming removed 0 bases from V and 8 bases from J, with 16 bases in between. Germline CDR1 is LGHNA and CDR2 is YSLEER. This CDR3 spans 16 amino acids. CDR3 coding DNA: TGCGCCAGCAGCCAAGATTTAAGTGGGGAGAGGGGGGAGCTGTTTTTT. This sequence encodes CASSQDLSGERGELFF.

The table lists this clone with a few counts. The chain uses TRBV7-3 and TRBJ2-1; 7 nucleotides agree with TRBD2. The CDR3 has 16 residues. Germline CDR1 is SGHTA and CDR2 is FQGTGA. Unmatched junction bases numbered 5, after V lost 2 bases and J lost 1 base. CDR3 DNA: TGTGCCAGCAGCTTATCGCCGGGGGGATCCTACAATGAGCAGTTCTTC. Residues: CASSLSPGGSYNEQFF.

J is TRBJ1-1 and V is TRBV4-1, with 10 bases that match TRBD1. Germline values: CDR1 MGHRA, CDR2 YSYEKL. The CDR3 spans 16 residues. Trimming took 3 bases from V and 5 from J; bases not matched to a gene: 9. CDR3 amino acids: CASSQRDRGAVTEAFF. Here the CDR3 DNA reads TGCGCCAGCAGCCAGCGGGACAGGGGAGCTGTTACTGAAGCTTTCTTT.

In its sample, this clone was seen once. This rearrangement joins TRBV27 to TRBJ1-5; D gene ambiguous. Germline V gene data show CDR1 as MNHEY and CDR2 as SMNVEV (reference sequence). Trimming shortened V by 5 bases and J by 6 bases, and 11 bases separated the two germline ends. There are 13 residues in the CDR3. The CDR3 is CASSPASGQPQHF. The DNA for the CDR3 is TGTGCCAGCAGTCCCGCCTCCGGTCAGCCCCAGCATTTT.

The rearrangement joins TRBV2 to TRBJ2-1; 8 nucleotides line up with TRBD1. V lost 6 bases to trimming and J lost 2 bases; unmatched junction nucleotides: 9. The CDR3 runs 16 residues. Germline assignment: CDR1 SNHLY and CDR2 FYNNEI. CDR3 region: CASSPPPGGAYNEQFF. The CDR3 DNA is TGTGCCAGCAGCCCCCCTCCAGGGGGCGCCTACAATGAGCAGTTCTTC. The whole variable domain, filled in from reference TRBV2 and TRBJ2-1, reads EPEVTQTPSHQVTQMGQEVILRCVPISNHLYFYWYRQILGQKVEFLVSFYNNEISEKSEIFDDQFSVERPDGSNFTLKIRSTKLEDSAMYFCASSPPPGGAYNEQFFGPGTRLTVL.

CDR3 nucleotides: TGCGCCAGCAGCCCTACTAGCGGGGACTACGAGCAGTACTTC. Protein sequence: CASSPTSGDYEQYF. The chain is built from TRBV4-1 and TRBJ2-7; TRBD2 aligns across 10 bases. Per germline, CDR1 MGHRA and CDR2 YSYEKL. The junction had 3 bases not matched to a gene; V was cut back by 4 bases and J by 3 bases. CDR3 length: 14 amino acids.

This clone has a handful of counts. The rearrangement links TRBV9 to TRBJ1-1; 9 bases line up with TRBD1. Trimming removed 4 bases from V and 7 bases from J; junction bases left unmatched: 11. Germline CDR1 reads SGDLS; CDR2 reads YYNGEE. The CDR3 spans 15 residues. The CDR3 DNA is TGTGCCAGCAGCCCACAGAGGGACAGGGTCCATGAAGCTTTCTTT. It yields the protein CASSPQRDRVHEAFF.

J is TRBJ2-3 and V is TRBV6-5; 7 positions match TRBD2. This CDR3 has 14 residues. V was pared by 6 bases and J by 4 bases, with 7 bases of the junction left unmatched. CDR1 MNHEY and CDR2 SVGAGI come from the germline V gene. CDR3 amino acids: CASRFRGEPDTQYF. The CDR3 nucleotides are TGTGCCAGCAGATTCCGGGGGGAGCCAGATACGCAGTATTTT.

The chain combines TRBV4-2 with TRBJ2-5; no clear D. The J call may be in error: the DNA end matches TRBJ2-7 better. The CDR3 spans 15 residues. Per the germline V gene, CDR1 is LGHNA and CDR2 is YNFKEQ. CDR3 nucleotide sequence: TGTGCCAGCAGCCAAGAGGCGGAAAGCTCCTACGAGCAGTACTTC. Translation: CASSQEAESSYEQYF.

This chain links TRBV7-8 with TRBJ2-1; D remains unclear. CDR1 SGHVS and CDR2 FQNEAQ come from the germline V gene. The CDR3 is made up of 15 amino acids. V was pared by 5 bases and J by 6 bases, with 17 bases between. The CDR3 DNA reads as TGTGCCAGCAGCCCCCACCTTATCAGTGTCAATGAGCAGTTCTTC. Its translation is CASSPHLISVNEQFF.

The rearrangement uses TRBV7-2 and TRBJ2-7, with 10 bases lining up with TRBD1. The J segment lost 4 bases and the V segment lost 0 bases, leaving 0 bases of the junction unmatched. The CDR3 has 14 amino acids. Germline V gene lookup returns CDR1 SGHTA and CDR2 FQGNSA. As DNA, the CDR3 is TGTGCCAGCAGCTTAGCGGACAGGGGGTACGAGCAGTACTTC. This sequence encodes CASSLADRGYEQYF. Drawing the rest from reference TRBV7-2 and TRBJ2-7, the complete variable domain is GAGVSQSPSNKVTEKGKDVELRCDPISGHTALYWYRQSLGQGLEFLIYFQGNSAPDKSGLPSDRFSAERTGGSVSTLTIQRTQQEDSAVYLCASSLADRGYEQYFGPGTRLTVT.

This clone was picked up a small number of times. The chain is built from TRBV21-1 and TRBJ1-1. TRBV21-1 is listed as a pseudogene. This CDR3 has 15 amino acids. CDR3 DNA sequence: TGTGCCAGCAGCTCCAGTTATCGCGGGAACACTGAAGCTTTCTTT. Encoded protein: CASSSSYRGNTEAFF.

CDR3 protein: CASSQDSRGTPIQETQYF. As DNA, the CDR3 is TGCGCCAGCAGCCAAGATAGTAGGGGGACACCTATCCAAGAGACCCAGTACTTC. V gene TRBV4-3 combines with J gene TRBJ2-5; D may be TRBD1 (6 bases). V lost 0 bases, J lost 1 base, and 18 bases lay in between. Germline values: CDR1 LGHNA, CDR2 YSLEER. The length of the CDR3 is 18 residues.

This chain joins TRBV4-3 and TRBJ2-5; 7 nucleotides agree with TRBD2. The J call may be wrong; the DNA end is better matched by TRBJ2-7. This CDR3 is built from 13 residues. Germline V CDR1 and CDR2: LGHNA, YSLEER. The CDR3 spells CASSQVRGVEQYF. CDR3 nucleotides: TGCGCCAGCAGCCAGGTCCGGGGGGTCGAGCAGTACTTC.

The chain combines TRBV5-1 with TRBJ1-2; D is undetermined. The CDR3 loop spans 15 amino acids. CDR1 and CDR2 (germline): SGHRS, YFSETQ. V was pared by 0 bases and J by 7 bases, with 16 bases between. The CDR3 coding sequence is TGCGCCAGCAGCTTGGGATCCGGGAACGGAGGTGGCTACACCTTC. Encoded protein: CASSLGSGNGGGYTF.

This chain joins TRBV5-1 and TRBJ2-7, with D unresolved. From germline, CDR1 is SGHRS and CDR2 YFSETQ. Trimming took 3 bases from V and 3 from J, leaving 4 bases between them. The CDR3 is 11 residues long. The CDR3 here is CASSSGYEQYF. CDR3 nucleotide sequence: TGCGCCAGCAGCTCGGGCTACGAGCAGTACTTC.

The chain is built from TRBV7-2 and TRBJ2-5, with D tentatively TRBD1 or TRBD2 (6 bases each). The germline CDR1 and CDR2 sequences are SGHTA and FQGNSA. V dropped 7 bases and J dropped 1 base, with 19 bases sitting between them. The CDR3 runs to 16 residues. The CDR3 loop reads CASTLWLWGAQETQYF. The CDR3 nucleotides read TGTGCCAGCACCCTGTGGTTGTGGGGGGCCCAAGAGACCCAGTACTTC.

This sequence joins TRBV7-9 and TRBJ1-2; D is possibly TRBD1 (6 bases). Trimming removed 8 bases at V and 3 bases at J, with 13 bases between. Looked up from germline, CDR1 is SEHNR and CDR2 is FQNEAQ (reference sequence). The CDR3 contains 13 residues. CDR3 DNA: TGTGCCAGCGCCCGGGACAACTACTATGGCTACACCTTC. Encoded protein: CASARDNYYGYTF.

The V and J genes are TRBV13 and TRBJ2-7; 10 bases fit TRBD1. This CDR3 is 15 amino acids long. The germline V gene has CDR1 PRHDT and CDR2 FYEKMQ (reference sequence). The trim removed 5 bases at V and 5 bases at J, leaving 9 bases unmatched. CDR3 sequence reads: CASSPWTGGTDEQYF. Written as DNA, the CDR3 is TGTGCCAGCAGCCCCTGGACAGGGGGTACGGACGAGCAGTACTTC.

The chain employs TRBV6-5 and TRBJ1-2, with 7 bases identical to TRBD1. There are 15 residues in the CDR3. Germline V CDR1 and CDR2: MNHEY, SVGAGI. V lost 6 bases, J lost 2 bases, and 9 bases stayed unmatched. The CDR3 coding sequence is TGTGCCAGCAGGCAAAGACAGGGCAGAAACTATGGCTACACCTTC. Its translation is CASRQRQGRNYGYTF.

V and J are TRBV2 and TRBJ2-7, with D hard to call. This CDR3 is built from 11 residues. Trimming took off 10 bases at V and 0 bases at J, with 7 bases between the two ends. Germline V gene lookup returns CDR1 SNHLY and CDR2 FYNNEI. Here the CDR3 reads CAIDDSYEQYF. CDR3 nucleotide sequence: TGTGCCATTGACGACTCCTACGAGCAGTACTTC. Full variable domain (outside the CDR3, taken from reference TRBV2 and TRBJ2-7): EPEVTQTPSHQVTQMGQEVILRCVPISNHLYFYWYRQILGQKVEFLVSFYNNEISEKSEIFDDQFSVERPDGSNFTLKIRSTKLEDSAMYFCAIDDSYEQYFGPGTRLTVT.

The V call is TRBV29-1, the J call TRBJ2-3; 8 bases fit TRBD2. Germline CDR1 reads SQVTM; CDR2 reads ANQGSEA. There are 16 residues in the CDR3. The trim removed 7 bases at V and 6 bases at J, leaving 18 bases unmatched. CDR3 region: CSASGGSGDFSDTQYF. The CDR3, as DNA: TGCAGCGCGTCCGGGGGTAGCGGGGATTTCTCCGATACGCAGTATTTT.